This record concerns one TCR beta chain sequence. These data belong to a study of Ad26.COV2.S vaccination and SARS-CoV-2 variants. Study-level background: A participant enrolled in the COV1001 Ad26.COV2.S trial arm provided the sample.

The protocol was immunoSEQ multiplex PCR, while the TCRdb copy is restricted to in-frame clones and leaves out a portion. The repertoire consists of about 390,000 clones, with around 85% occurring once and the leading ten covering roughly 3.5%. CDR3 length: 16 residues. Germline assignment: CDR1 MRHNA and CDR2 SNTAGT. V shed 0 bases and J 0 bases; nucleotides not matched to a gene: 3. Treatment meaning: 19 received Ad26.COV2.S at low or high dose, single or two shots; about five received placebo; per-sample allocation not given. Sampling happened 63 days after the first vaccine or placebo injection. Recruitment in Boston yielded a donor of adult age, 18-55 years.

Sequencing was performed on peripheral blood, taken in a trial of Ad26.COV2.S vaccine versus placebo. The TCR sequence derives from a person between 18 and 59 years old who received the Ad26.COV2.S COVID-19 vaccine or a placebo. The chain uses TRBV6-4 and TRBJ2-3; 7 bases align to TRBD2. For the CDR3, the DNA is TGTGCCAGCAGTGACTCATCGCGGGGGAGCACAGATACGCAGTATTTT. Amino acid sequence: CASSDSSRGSTDTQYF.